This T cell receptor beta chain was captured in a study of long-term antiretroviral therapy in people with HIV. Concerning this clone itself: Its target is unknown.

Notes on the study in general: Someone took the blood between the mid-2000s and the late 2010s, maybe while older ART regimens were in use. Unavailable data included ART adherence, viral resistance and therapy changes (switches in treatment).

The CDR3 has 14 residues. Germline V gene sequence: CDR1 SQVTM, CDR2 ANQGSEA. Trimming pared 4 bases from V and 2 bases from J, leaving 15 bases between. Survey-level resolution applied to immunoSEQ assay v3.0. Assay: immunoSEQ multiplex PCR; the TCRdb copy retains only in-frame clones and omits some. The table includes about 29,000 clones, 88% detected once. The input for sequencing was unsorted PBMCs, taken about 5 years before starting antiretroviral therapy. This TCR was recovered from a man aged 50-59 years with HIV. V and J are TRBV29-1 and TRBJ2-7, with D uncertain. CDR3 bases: TGCAGCGTTGTGGAGAATTCAAGCGCCTACGAGCAGTACTTC. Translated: CSVVENSSAYEQYF.